This is a list of T cell receptor beta chains from one sample in a study of tumor-infiltrating lymphocytes in primary liver carcinoma. TCRdb reprocessed the multiplex PCR reads via MiXCR and lists one record per CDR3 protein. Of roughly 100,000 distinct CDR3 sequences detected, around 71% appear once; the ten largest clones hold roughly 12%. The sequenced material came from liver tumor tissue from sampling region 2. The source of these receptors is a woman aged 60-70 years with primary liver carcinoma and hepatitis B virus infection. Each CDR3 is given with its conserved first and last residue. The order of the fields is CDR3 length, V gene, clone size, J gene, D gene, CDR3 protein, CDR3 DNA. A D gene is named only where the DNA matches it firmly. A row's size may be missing; if present it is once, few, many or a size class.

length: 13; V: TRBV11-2; size: NA; J: TRBJ2-3; D: TRBD1; CDR3: CASGLRQGSTQYF; DNA: TGTGCCAGCGGCCTGCGACAGGGGAGTACGCAGTATTTT
length: 16; V: TRBV12-3/TRBV12-4; size: NA; J: TRBJ2-1; D: TRBD2; CDR3: CTSCSTASGRRNVQFF; DNA: TGTACCAGCTGTTCGACGGCTAGCGGGAGGAGGAATGTGCAGTTCTTC
length: 15; V: TRBV29-1; size: NA; J: TRBJ2-7; D: NA; CDR3: CSVENFRGYSYEQYF; DNA: TGCAGCGTTGAAAACTTTAGAGGATACTCCTACGAGCAGTACTTC
length: 14; V: TRBV7-9; size: few; J: TRBJ2-7; D: NA; CDR3: CASTLDSSSYEQYF; DNA: TGTGCCAGCACCCTGGACTCGAGCTCCTACGAGCAGTACTTC
length: 14; V: TRBV15; size: once; J: TRBJ2-7; D: TRBD2; CDR3: CASSRAGETYEQYF; DNA: TGTGCCAGCAGCAGAGCGGGGGAAACCTACGAGCAGTACTTC
length: 13; V: TRBV7-9; size: few; J: TRBJ2-5; D: NA; CDR3: CASSLGQGETQYF; DNA: TGTGCCAGCAGCTTGGGACAAGGGGAGACCCAGTACTTC
length: 14; V: TRBV11-2; size: NA; J: TRBJ1-2; D: NA; CDR3: CASSLNEGFYGYTF; DNA: TGTGCCAGCAGCTTAAACGAGGGATTCTATGGCTACACGTTC
length: 14; V: TRBV6-2/TRBV6-3; size: many; J: TRBJ2-7; D: TRBD2; CDR3: CASSRLAGAYEQYF; DNA: TGTGCCAGCAGCAGACTAGCGGGTGCCTACGAGCAGTACTTC
length: 15; V: TRBV6-1; size: many; J: TRBJ2-5; D: NA; CDR3: CASSDVGLHQETQYF; DNA: TGTGCCAGCAGTGATGTCGGACTACATCAAGAGACCCAGTACTTC
length: 14; V: TRBV10-3; size: many; J: TRBJ2-5; D: NA; CDR3: CAISHSQGWETQYF; DNA: TGTGCCATCAGCCACAGCCAGGGTTGGGAGACCCAGTACTTC
length: 16; V: TRBV28; size: once; J: TRBJ2-1; D: NA; CDR3: CVGSSLTGVRYNEQLF; DNA: TGTGTCGGCAGCTCTTTGACGGGAGTGCGATACAATGAGCAGCTCTTC
length: 18; V: TRBV28; size: few; J: TRBJ2-6; D: TRBD1; CDR3: CASFRGDRGNVGANVLTF; DNA: TGTGCCAGCTTCAGAGGGGACAGGGGGAATGTTGGGGCCAACGTCCTGACTTTC
length: 13; V: TRBV29-1; size: NA; J: TRBJ2-5; D: NA; CDR3: CSAGGRQEETQYF; DNA: TGCAGCGCAGGGGGGAGGCAGGAAGAGACCCAGTACTTC
length: 14; V: TRBV30; size: NA; J: TRBJ2-2; D: NA; CDR3: CASSLGLTSGELFF; DNA: TGTGCCTCGAGTCTAGGACTCACCTCCGGGGAGCTGTTTTTT
length: 14; V: TRBV25-1; size: NA; J: TRBJ2-1; D: NA; CDR3: CASNPGRSYSEQFF; DNA: TGTGCCAGCAACCCAGGGAGGTCCTACAGTGAGCAGTTCTTC
length: 17; V: TRBV4-1; size: NA; J: TRBJ2-1; D: TRBD2; CDR3: CASAQRVPPAGGNEQFF; DNA: TGCGCCAGCGCCCAACGAGTCCCCCCAGCGGGGGGCAATGAGCAGTTCTTC
length: 14; V: TRBV28; size: many; J: TRBJ1-1; D: TRBD1; CDR3: CASQTGGSGTEAFF; DNA: TGTGCCAGTCAGACAGGGGGCAGTGGCACTGAAGCTTTCTTT
length: 15; V: TRBV7-9; size: NA; J: TRBJ2-5; D: NA; CDR3: CASSSKTWRKETLYF; DNA: TGTGCCAGCAGCTCGAAGACATGGCGGAAAGAGACCCTGTACTTC
length: 15; V: TRBV11-1; size: NA; J: TRBJ2-7; D: NA; CDR3: CACSWGGTWTYEQYF; DNA: TGTGCCTGCAGCTGGGGCGGGACATGGACCTACGAGCAGTACTTC
length: 17; V: TRBV6-4; size: NA; J: TRBJ2-7; D: TRBD2; CDR3: CASGRTRDYGGSYEQYF; DNA: TGTGCCAGCGGCAGGACAAGGGACTACGGCGGCTCCTATGAGCAGTACTTC
length: 16; V: TRBV11-2; size: medium-sized; J: TRBJ1-4; D: NA; CDR3: CASSLTGSPLNEKLFF; DNA: TGTGCCAGCAGCCTGACAGGTTCCCCCCTAAATGAAAAACTGTTTTTT
length: 14; V: TRBV11-1; size: NA; J: TRBJ2-2; D: NA; CDR3: CASGPSLDTRDLFF; DNA: TGTGCCAGCGGACCGAGCCTTGACACCCGGGACCTGTTTTTT
length: 13; V: TRBV28; size: NA; J: TRBJ2-6; D: NA; CDR3: CSSTLPGANVLTF; DNA: TGTTCCAGCACCCTACCTGGGGCCAACGTCCTGACTTTC
length: 17; V: TRBV11-2; size: few; J: TRBJ2-1; D: NA; CDR3: CTSSLVGGQGFYNEQFF; DNA: TGTACCAGCAGCTTAGTCGGGGGGCAGGGCTTTTACAATGAGCAGTTCTTC
length: 15; V: TRBV19; size: NA; J: TRBJ2-1; D: TRBD1; CDR3: CASSIRTGGYHEQFF; DNA: TGTGCCAGTAGTATCAGGACAGGGGGCTACCATGAGCAGTTCTTC
length: 15; V: TRBV6-2/TRBV6-3; size: many; J: TRBJ2-5; D: TRBD2; CDR3: CASSYGFTSGETQYF; DNA: TGTGCCAGCAGTTACGGGTTTACTAGCGGGGAGACCCAGTACTTC
length: 15; V: TRBV11-3; size: NA; J: TRBJ2-7; D: TRBD1; CDR3: CASSTQQGAGVEQYF; DNA: TGTGCCAGTAGCACCCAACAGGGGGCGGGCGTCGAGCAGTACTTC
length: 14; V: TRBV29-1; size: many; J: TRBJ2-7; D: TRBD1; CDR3: CSVAGTAATYEQYF; DNA: TGCAGCGTTGCGGGGACAGCGGCAACATACGAGCAGTACTTC
length: 14; V: TRBV5-6; size: NA; J: TRBJ1-1; D: TRBD1; CDR3: CASRWDRVNTEAFF; DNA: TGTGCCAGCAGATGGGACAGGGTAAACACTGAAGCTTTCTTC
length: 15; V: TRBV11-2; size: NA; J: TRBJ2-7; D: NA; CDR3: CASSLAEQPPYEQYF; DNA: TGTGCCAGCAGCTTAGCGGAACAGCCGCCCTACGAGCAGTACTTC
length: 15; V: TRBV7-8; size: many; J: TRBJ2-6; D: NA; CDR3: CASSLSSSGANVLTF; DNA: TGTGCCAGCAGCTTATCGAGTTCTGGGGCCAACGTCCTGACTTTC
length: 15; V: TRBV11-2; size: once; J: TRBJ2-5; D: NA; CDR3: CARSFVNSFKETQYF; DNA: TGTGCCAGAAGCTTTGTTAACTCCTTCAAAGAGACCCAGTACTTC
length: 13; V: TRBV7-2; size: few; J: TRBJ1-6; D: TRBD1; CDR3: CASSIDRGSPLHF; DNA: TGTGCCAGCAGCATCGACAGGGGTTCACCCCTCCACTTT
length: 14; V: TRBV12-3/TRBV12-4; size: NA; J: TRBJ2-3; D: TRBD1; CDR3: CANSRDRARDTQYF; DNA: TGTGCCAACAGCAGGGACAGGGCAAGGGATACGCAGTATTTT
length: 16; V: TRBV29-1; size: NA; J: TRBJ2-7; D: TRBD1; CDR3: CRVEDVNGTGLYEQYF; DNA: TGCAGAGTTGAAGATGTGAACGGGACAGGACTCTACGAGCAGTACTTC
length: 13; V: TRBV28; size: once; J: TRBJ2-1; D: NA; CDR3: CASTLTGGNEQFF; DNA: TGTGCCAGCACTCTCACTGGGGGGAATGAGCAGTTCTTC
length: 16; V: TRBV25-1; size: NA; J: TRBJ1-1; D: TRBD1; CDR3: CASSKGFGTGNTEAFF; DNA: TGTGCCAGCAGTAAGGGGTTTGGGACAGGCAACACTGAAGCTTTCTTT
length: 13; V: TRBV11-2; size: large; J: TRBJ1-1; D: NA; CDR3: CASSLGLNTEAFF; DNA: TGTGCCAGCAGCCTCGGGCTGAACACTGAAGCTTTCTTT
length: 15; V: TRBV28; size: once; J: TRBJ2-3; D: TRBD2; CDR3: CASSFASGNTDTQYF; DNA: TGTGCCAGCAGCTTCGCCAGCGGGAATACAGATACGCAGTATTTT
length: 14; V: TRBV11-2; size: NA; J: TRBJ2-5; D: TRBD2; CDR3: CAGNFTGGGETQYF; DNA: TGTGCCGGCAACTTTACGGGAGGGGGGGAGACTCAGTACTTC
length: 14; V: TRBV12-3/TRBV12-4; size: NA; J: TRBJ1-1; D: NA; CDR3: CASSLRHKNTEAFF; DNA: TGTGCCAGCAGTTTACGGCACAAGAACACTGAAGCTTTCTTC
length: 14; V: TRBV28; size: NA; J: TRBJ1-5; D: NA; CDR3: CASGPGSRGQPQQF; DNA: TGTGCCAGCGGTCCGGGGTCGCGGGGGCAGCCCCAGCAATTT
length: 14; V: TRBV7-8; size: once; J: TRBJ2-7; D: NA; CDR3: CASSLVAGSPEQYF; DNA: TGTGCCAGCAGCTTAGTGGCAGGGAGCCCCGAGCAGTACTTC
length: 13; V: TRBV7-9; size: NA; J: TRBJ1-5; D: NA; CDR3: CVSSWGRDQPQHF; DNA: TGTGTCAGCAGCTGGGGGCGTGATCAGCCCCAGCATTTT
length: 13; V: TRBV25-1; size: once; J: TRBJ2-5; D: TRBD1; CDR3: CASSGQGRETQYF; DNA: TGTGCCAGCAGTGGACAGGGGCGGGAGACCCAGTACTTC
length: 15; V: TRBV4-2; size: NA; J: TRBJ2-1; D: NA; CDR3: CASSQEKRGAYEQFF; DNA: TGTGCCAGTAGCCAAGAGAAGCGAGGCGCTTATGAGCAGTTCTTC
length: 16; V: TRBV11-2; size: NA; J: TRBJ1-1; D: TRBD1; CDR3: CAISSGGGAGKTEAFF; DNA: TGTGCTATTAGCTCAGGGGGGGGCGCGGGAAAAACTGAAGCTTTCTTT
length: 15; V: TRBV10-1; size: once; J: TRBJ1-1; D: TRBD1; CDR3: CASSERQGMNTEALF; DNA: TGCGCCAGCAGCGAGCGACAGGGGATGAACACTGAAGCTCTCTTT
length: 17; V: TRBV12-3/TRBV12-4; size: many; J: TRBJ2-1; D: TRBD1; CDR3: CASKSTAAGGSYNEQFF; DNA: TGTGCCAGTAAATCGACCGCGGCAGGGGGCTCCTACAATGAGCAGTTCTTC
length: 15; V: TRBV28; size: once; J: TRBJ1-5; D: NA; CDR3: CASSPYGRGDQPQHF; DNA: TGTGCCAGCAGTCCCTATGGGCGGGGAGACCAGCCCCAGCATTTT
length: 16; V: TRBV4-2; size: NA; J: TRBJ2-7; D: NA; CDR3: CASSQDGGQKLSEHCF; DNA: TGTGCCAGCAGCCAAGATGGAGGACAGAAGCTCTCCGAGCATTGCTTC
length: 13; V: TRBV11-2; size: NA; J: TRBJ1-1; D: NA; CDR3: CASSLLGNTIASF; DNA: TGTGCCAGCAGCTTACTTGGGAACACTATAGCTTCCTTT
length: 15; V: TRBV11-2; size: once; J: TRBJ2-1; D: NA; CDR3: CASSVRTVDYNEQFF; DNA: TGTGCCAGCAGTGTCAGGACGGTGGACTACAATGAACAGTTCTTC
length: 16; V: TRBV7-9; size: few; J: TRBJ2-7; D: NA; CDR3: CASSFGSDPTHYEQYF; DNA: TGTGCCAGCAGCTTTGGTTCCGACCCCACGCACTACGAGCAGTACTTC
length: 15; V: TRBV14; size: many; J: TRBJ2-3; D: NA; CDR3: CASSQGGFSTDTQYF; DNA: TGTGCCAGCAGCCAAGGGGGCTTCAGCACAGATACGCAGTATTTT
length: 15; V: TRBV29-1; size: NA; J: TRBJ2-1; D: NA; CDR3: CNVANRARVGHEQFF; DNA: TGCAACGTTGCAAACAGGGCACGGGTCGGGCATGAGCAGTTCTTC
length: 15; V: TRBV28; size: many; J: TRBJ1-1; D: NA; CDR3: CASMWGGAYSTEAFF; DNA: TGTGCCAGCATGTGGGGGGGCGCGTATAGTACTGAAGCTTTCTTT